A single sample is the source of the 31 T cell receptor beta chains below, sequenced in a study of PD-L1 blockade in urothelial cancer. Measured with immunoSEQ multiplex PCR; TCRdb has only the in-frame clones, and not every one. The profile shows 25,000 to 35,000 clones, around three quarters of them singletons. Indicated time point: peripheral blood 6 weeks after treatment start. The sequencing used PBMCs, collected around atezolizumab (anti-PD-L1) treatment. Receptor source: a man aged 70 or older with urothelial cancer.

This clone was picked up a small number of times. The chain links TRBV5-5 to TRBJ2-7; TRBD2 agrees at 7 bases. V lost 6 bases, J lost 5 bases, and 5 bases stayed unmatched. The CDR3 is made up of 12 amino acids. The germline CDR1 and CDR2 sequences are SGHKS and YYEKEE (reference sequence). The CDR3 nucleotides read TGTGCCAGCAAGGCGGGAGTCAACGAGCAGTACTTC. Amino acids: CASKAGVNEQYF.

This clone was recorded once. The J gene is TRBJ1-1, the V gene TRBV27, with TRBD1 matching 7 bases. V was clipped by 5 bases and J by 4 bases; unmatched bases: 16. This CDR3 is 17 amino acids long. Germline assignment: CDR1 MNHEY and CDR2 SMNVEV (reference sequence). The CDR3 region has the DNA TGTGCCAGCAGTACTGACAGGGTCACGCTAAGGAGCACTGAAGCTTTCTTT. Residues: CASSTDRVTLRSTEAFF.

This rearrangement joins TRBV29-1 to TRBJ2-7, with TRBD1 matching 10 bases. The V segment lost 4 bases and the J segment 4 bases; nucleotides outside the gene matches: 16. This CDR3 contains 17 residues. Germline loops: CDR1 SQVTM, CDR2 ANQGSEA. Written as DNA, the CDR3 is TGCAGCGTTGGGCTTGACGTCCGGGACAGGGGAAGATACGAGCAGTACTTC. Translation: CSVGLDVRDRGRYEQYF.

The CDR3 DNA follows: TGTGCCAGCAGCTTGGGAGGGGGCGCCTCCTACAATGAGCAGTTCTTC. The encoded protein is CASSLGGGASYNEQFF. The chain employs TRBV5-4 and TRBJ2-1; 7 nucleotides align to TRBD1. V lost 0 bases, J lost 0 bases, and 3 bases stayed unmatched. Germline loops: CDR1 SGHNT, CDR2 YYREEE (reference sequence). This CDR3 contains 16 residues.

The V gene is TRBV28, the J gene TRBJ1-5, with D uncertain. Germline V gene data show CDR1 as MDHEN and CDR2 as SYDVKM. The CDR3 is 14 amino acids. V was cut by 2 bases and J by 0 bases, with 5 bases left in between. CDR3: CASSLGSSNQPQHF. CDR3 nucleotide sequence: TGTGCCAGCAGTTTAGGGAGTAGCAATCAGCCCCAGCATTTT.

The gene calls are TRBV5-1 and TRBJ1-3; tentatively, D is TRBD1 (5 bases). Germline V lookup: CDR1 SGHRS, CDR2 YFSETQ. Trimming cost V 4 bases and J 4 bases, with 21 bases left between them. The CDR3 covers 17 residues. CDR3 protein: CASSPHLRPTEGNTIYF. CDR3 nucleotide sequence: TGCGCCAGCAGCCCGCATCTACGACCGACAGAAGGAAACACCATATATTTT.

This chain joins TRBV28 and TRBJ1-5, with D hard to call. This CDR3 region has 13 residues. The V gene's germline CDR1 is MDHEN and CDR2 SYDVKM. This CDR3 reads CASGSKGNQPQHF. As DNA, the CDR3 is TGTGCATCGGGGTCCAAGGGCAATCAGCCCCAGCATTTT.

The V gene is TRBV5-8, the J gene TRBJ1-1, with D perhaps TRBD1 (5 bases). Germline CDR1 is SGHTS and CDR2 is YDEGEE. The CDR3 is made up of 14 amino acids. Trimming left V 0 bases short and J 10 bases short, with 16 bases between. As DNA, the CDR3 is TGTGCCAGCAGCTTGGAGGTATTCCTTAGGGGAGCTTTCTTT. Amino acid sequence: CASSLEVFLRGAFF. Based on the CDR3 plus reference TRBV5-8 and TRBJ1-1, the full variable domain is EAGVTQSPTHLIKTRGQQATLRCSPISGHTSVYWYQQALGLGLQFLLWYDEGEERNRGNFPPRFSGRQFPNYSSELNVNALELEDSALYLCASSLEVFLRGAFFGQGTRLTVV.

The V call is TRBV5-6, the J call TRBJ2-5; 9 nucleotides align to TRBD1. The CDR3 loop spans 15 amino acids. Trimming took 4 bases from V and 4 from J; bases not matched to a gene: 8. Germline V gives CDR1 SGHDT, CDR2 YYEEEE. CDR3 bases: TGTGCCAGCAGCCGTGGGACAGGGAGGGGAGAGACCCAGTACTTC. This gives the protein CASSRGTGRGETQYF.

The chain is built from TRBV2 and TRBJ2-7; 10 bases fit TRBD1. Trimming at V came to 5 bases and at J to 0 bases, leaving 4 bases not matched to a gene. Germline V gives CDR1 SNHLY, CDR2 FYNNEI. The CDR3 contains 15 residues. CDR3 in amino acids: CASSSDRGSSYEQYF. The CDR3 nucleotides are TGTGCCAGCAGTTCGGACAGGGGGAGCTCCTACGAGCAGTACTTC.

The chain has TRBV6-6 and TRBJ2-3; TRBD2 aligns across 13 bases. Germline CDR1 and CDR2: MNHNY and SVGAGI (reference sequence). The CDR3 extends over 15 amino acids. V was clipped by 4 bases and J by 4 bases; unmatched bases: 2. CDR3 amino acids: CASSSGLAGADTQYF. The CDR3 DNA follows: TGTGCCAGCAGTTCCGGACTAGCGGGAGCAGATACGCAGTATTTT.

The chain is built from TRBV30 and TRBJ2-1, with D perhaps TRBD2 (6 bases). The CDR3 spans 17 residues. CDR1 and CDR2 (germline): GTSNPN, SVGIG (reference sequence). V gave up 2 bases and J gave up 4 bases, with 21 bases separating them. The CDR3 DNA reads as TGTGCCTGGAGTCCAACCGGGACTCAGATCAGGTACAATGAGCAGTTCTTC. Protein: CAWSPTGTQIRYNEQFF.

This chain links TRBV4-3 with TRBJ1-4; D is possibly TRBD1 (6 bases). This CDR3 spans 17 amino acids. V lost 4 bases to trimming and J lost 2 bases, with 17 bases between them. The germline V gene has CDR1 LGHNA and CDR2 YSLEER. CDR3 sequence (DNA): TGCGCCAGCAGCCGGAGAGCTGGGGGGGCGACTAATGAAAAACTGTTTTTT. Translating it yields CASSRRAGGATNEKLFF.

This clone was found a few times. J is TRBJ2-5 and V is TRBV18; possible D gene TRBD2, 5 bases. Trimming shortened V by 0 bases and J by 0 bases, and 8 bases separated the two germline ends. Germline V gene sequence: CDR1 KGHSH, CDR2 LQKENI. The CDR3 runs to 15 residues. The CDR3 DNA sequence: TGTGCCAGCTCACCACCTACCGGGAACCAAGAGACCCAGTACTTC. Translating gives CASSPPTGNQETQYF.

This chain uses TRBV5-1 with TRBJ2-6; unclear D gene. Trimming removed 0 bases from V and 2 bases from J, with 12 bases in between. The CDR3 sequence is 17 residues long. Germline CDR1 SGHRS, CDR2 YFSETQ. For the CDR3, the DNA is TGCGCCAGCAGCTTGGCCACGGTTAGAACTGGGGCCAACGTCCTGACTTTC. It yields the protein CASSLATVRTGANVLTF.

CDR3 residues: CASSGTSGSTWGTDTQYF. The DNA of the CDR3 is TGTGCCAGCAGCGGAACTAGCGGGAGTACATGGGGCACAGATACGCAGTATTTT. The rearrangement uses TRBV2 and TRBJ2-3; 11 bases are a match to TRBD2. J gave up 1 base and V 6 bases, and 12 bases lay outside the gene matches. The CDR3 is 18 residues long. In germline, CDR1 is SNHLY, CDR2 FYNNEI.

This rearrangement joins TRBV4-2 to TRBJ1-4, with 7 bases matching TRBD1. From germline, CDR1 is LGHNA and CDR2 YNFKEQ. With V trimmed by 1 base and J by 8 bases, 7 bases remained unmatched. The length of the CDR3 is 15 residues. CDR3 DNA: TGTGCCAGCAGCCAAGCAGGGGGGCGGAACGAAAAACTGTTTTTT. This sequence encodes CASSQAGGRNEKLFF.

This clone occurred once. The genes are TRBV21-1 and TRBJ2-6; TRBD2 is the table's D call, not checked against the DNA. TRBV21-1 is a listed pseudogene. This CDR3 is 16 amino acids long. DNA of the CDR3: TGTGCCAGCAGCAAAGCGGCGGGGGATGGGGCCAACGTCCTGACTTTC. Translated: CASSKAAGDGANVLTF.

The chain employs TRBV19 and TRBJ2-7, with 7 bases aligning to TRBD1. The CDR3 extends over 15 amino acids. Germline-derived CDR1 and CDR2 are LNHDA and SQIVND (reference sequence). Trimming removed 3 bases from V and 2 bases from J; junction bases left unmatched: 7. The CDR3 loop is CASSIGLTGTYEQYF. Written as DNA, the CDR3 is TGTGCCAGTAGTATTGGGCTGACAGGGACCTACGAGCAGTACTTC.

CDR3 in amino acids: CASRDRGDSAQHF. CDR3 DNA: TGTGCCAGCAGGGACAGGGGGGATTCGGCCCAGCATTTT. This chain connects TRBV27 to TRBJ1-5, with 10 positions matching TRBD1. Losses at the gene ends were 6 bases for V and 11 bases for J; bases not matched to a gene: 7. CDR3 length: 13 amino acids. The germline V gene encodes CDR1 MNHEY and CDR2 SMNVEV (reference sequence).

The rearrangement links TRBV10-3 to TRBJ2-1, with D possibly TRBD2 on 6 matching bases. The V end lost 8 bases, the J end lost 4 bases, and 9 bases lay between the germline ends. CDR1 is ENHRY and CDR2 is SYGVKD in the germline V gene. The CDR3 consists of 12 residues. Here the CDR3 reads CAIGGWYNEQFF. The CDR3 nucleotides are TGTGCCATCGGGGGGTGGTACAATGAGCAGTTCTTC.

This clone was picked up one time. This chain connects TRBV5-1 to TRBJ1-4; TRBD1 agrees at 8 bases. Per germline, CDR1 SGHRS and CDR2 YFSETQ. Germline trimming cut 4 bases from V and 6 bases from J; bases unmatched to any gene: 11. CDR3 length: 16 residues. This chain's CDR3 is CASSPKPGGSDEKLFF. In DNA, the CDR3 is TGCGCCAGCAGCCCGAAACCAGGGGGCTCGGATGAAAAACTGTTTTTT.

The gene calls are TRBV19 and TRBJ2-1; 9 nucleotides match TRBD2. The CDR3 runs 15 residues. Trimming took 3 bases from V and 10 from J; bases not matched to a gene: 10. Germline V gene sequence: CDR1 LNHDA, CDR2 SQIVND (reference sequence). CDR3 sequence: CASSIGAGGQGEQFF. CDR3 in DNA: TGTGCCAGTAGTATTGGGGCGGGAGGGCAGGGGGAGCAGTTCTTC.

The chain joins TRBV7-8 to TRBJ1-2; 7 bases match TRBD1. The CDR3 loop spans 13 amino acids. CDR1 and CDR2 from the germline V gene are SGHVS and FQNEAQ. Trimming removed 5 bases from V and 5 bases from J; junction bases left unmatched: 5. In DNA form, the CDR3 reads TGTGCCAGCAGCGCAGTACAGGGGTATGGCTACACCTTC. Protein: CASSAVQGYGYTF.

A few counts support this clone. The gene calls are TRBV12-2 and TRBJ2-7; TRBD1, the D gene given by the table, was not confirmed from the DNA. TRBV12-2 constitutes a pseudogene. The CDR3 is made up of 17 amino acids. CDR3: CASRLVLPGGVSGEQYF. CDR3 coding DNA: TGTGCAAGTCGCTTAGTCCTACCAGGGGGCGTTTCGGGTGAGCAGTACTTC.

The CDR3 DNA follows: TGTGCCAGCAGCTTATATCGAACGGGAGGGAATGGCTACACCTTC. It yields the protein CASSLYRTGGNGYTF. This chain uses TRBV7-9 with TRBJ1-2, with no clear D. This CDR3 has 15 residues. V lost 2 bases to trimming and J lost 6 bases, with 16 bases between them. Germline CDR1 SEHNR, CDR2 FQNEAQ (reference sequence).

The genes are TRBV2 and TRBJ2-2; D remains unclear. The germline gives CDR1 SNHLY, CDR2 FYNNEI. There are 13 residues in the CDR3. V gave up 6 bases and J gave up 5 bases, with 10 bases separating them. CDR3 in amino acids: CASSLYETGELFF. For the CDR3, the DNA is TGTGCCAGCAGCTTATATGAGACCGGGGAGCTGTTTTTT.

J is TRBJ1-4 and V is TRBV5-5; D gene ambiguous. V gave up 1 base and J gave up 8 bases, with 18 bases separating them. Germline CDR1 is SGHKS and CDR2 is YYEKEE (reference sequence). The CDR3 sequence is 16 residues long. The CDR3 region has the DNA TGTGCCAGCAGCTTGCTCGAGGGATCGGGAGGAGAAAAACTGTTTTTT. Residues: CASSLLEGSGGEKLFF. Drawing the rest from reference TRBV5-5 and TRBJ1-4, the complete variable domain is DAGVTQSPTHLIKTRGQQVTLRCSPISGHKSVSWYQQVLGQGPQFIFQYYEKEERGRGNFPDRFSARQFPNYSSELNVNALLLGDSALYLCASSLLEGSGGEKLFFGSGTQLSVL.

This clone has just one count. The CDR3 protein is CASVQWTSGSTDTQYF. Here the CDR3 DNA reads TGTGCTAGTGTCCAGTGGACTAGCGGGAGCACAGATACGCAGTATTTT. The chain links TRBV12-5 to TRBJ2-3, with 11 bases fitting TRBD2. Germline CDR1 is LGHNT and CDR2 is FRNRAP. The CDR3 consists of 16 residues. The junction had 6 bases not matched to a gene; V was cut back by 7 bases and J by 0 bases.

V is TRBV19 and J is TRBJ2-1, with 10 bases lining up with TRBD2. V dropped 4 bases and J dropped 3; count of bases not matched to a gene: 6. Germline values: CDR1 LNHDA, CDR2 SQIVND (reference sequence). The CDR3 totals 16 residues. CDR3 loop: CASSSKLAGHYNEQFF. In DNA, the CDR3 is TGTGCCAGTAGTAGCAAACTAGCGGGGCACTACAATGAGCAGTTCTTC.

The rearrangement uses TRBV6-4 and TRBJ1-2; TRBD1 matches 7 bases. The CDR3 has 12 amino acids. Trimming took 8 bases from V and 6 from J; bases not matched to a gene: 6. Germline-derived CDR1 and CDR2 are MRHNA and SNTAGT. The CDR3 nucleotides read TGTGCCAGCGATACAGGGGATGATGGCTACACCTTC. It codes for CASDTGDDGYTF.